This is a list of T cell receptor beta chains from one sample in a study of T cell repertoires in cytomegalovirus infection. No antigens are known for them. From the reads, TCRdb called clonotypes with MiXCR, one entry per CDR3 protein. The table has approximately 730,000 distinct CDR3 sequences, almost 30% seen once. The source was cultured CD8+ T cells from PBMCs, collected from culture after CMV antigen stimulation. All receptors derive from a human donor in good health (CMV status not recorded). Some clones in this sample may be carry-over from other donors' samples. The CDR3 runs from the conserved cysteine through the conserved F or W. A D gene is named only where the DNA matches it firmly. The size field is filled for only some rows; it gives once, few, many or a size class.

v_call: TRBV20-1; j_call: TRBJ1-4; d_call: -; clone_size: few; cdr3_nt: TGCAGTGCTAGAAGGGGCAGGAGTGAAAAACTGTTTTTT; cdr3_aa: CSARRGRSEKLFF
v_call: TRBV27; j_call: TRBJ2-3; d_call: -; clone_size: few; cdr3_nt: TGTGCCAGCAGTTTATGGGGGCTAGCTTCAGATACGCAGTATTTT; cdr3_aa: CASSLWGLASDTQYF
v_call: TRBV12-3/TRBV12-4; j_call: TRBJ1-4; d_call: -; clone_size: few; cdr3_nt: TGTGCCAGCAGTTTAACCCCGGGACAAGGGGACGTGACTAATGAAAAACTGTTTTTT; cdr3_aa: CASSLTPGQGDVTNEKLFF
v_call: TRBV7-2; j_call: TRBJ2-7; d_call: TRBD2; clone_size: -; cdr3_nt: TGTGCCAGCAGCCCCGTGGGACTAGCCTACGAGCAGTACTTC; cdr3_aa: CASSPVGLAYEQYF
v_call: TRBV12-3/TRBV12-4; j_call: TRBJ2-7; d_call: -; clone_size: -; cdr3_nt: TGTGTCAGCAGTTCGACAGAAAACTACGAGCAGTACTTC; cdr3_aa: CVSSSTENYEQYF
v_call: TRBV6-2/TRBV6-3; j_call: TRBJ2-1; d_call: TRBD1; clone_size: -; cdr3_nt: TGTGCCAGCAGTTACGACAGGGTGTCCTACAATGAGCAGTTCTTC; cdr3_aa: CASSYDRVSYNEQFF
v_call: TRBV7-2; j_call: TRBJ2-7; d_call: -; clone_size: -; cdr3_nt: TGTGCCAGCAGCCCCCCCGGTCCCGAGCAGTACTTC; cdr3_aa: CASSPPGPEQYF
v_call: TRBV12-3/TRBV12-4; j_call: TRBJ2-3; d_call: TRBD2; clone_size: few; cdr3_nt: TGTGCCAGCAATTCGGGACTAGCGGGGGGGGTCAGCACAGATACGCAGTATTTT; cdr3_aa: CASNSGLAGGVSTDTQYF
v_call: TRBV6-2/TRBV6-3; j_call: TRBJ2-5; d_call: -; clone_size: -; cdr3_nt: TGTGCCAGCACCTATTACAGCGCCGCGTTTGAGACCCAGTACTTC; cdr3_aa: CASTYYSAAFETQYF
v_call: TRBV28; j_call: TRBJ1-5; d_call: TRBD1; clone_size: many; cdr3_nt: TGTGCCAGCAGTTTATACCGGGACAGGGTTGAATATAGCAATCAGCCCCAGCATTTT; cdr3_aa: CASSLYRDRVEYSNQPQHF
v_call: TRBV29-1; j_call: TRBJ1-1; d_call: -; clone_size: -; cdr3_nt: TGCAGCGTTGAAGGGACGGAGGGTTTGGCTTTCTTT; cdr3_aa: CSVEGTEGLAFF
v_call: TRBV7-6; j_call: TRBJ1-6; d_call: -; clone_size: many; cdr3_nt: TGTGCCAGCAGCTTAGCTAAAAGGCCAGGAGGGTCCTATAATTCACCCCTCCACTTT; cdr3_aa: CASSLAKRPGGSYNSPLHF
v_call: TRBV4-1; j_call: TRBJ2-3; d_call: TRBD1; clone_size: once; cdr3_nt: TGCGCCAGCAGCCAACTGACAGGGTATCCAGATACGCAGTATTTT; cdr3_aa: CASSQLTGYPDTQYF
v_call: TRBV27; j_call: TRBJ1-2; d_call: TRBD1; clone_size: few; cdr3_nt: TGTGCCACGAGCCCGGGACAGGGCTATGGCTACACCTTC; cdr3_aa: CATSPGQGYGYTF
v_call: TRBV6-6; j_call: TRBJ2-1; d_call: TRBD2; clone_size: -; cdr3_nt: TGTGCCAGCAGTTACGTTACCAGCGGGGGAAATGAGCAGTTCTTC; cdr3_aa: CASSYVTSGGNEQFF
v_call: TRBV5-4; j_call: TRBJ2-7; d_call: -; clone_size: -; cdr3_nt: TGTGCCAGCAGCTTGGAACAGGCATACGAGCAGTACTTC; cdr3_aa: CASSLEQAYEQYF
v_call: TRBV6-5; j_call: TRBJ1-2; d_call: -; clone_size: -; cdr3_nt: TGTGCCAGCAGTTACGGGTTAGGGGACCTCACCCCCTCTAACTATGGCTACACCTTC; cdr3_aa: CASSYGLGDLTPSNYGYTF
v_call: TRBV5-4; j_call: TRBJ1-1; d_call: -; clone_size: -; cdr3_nt: TGTGCCAGCAGCCCCGAAACTTCCTCCGAGCTCACTGAAGCTTTCTTT; cdr3_aa: CASSPETSSELTEAFF
v_call: TRBV7-9; j_call: TRBJ2-1; d_call: -; clone_size: few; cdr3_nt: TGTGCCAGCAGCTTGGGGGGGACAGTAGACGTTAAAGTGGACAATGAGCAGTTCTTC; cdr3_aa: CASSLGGTVDVKVDNEQFF
v_call: TRBV7-8; j_call: TRBJ2-1; d_call: -; clone_size: -; cdr3_nt: TGTGCCAGCAGCCAGGTACGGGGGAAAGCCTACAATGAGCAGTTCTTC; cdr3_aa: CASSQVRGKAYNEQFF
v_call: TRBV25-1; j_call: TRBJ2-7; d_call: -; clone_size: -; cdr3_nt: TGTGCCAGCAGTGAATATGGACAGATCTACGAGCAGTACTTC; cdr3_aa: CASSEYGQIYEQYF
v_call: TRBV7-9; j_call: TRBJ1-1; d_call: -; clone_size: few; cdr3_nt: TGTGCCAGCATTCCCTCCGAGGGCGGCCCTGAAGCTTTCTTT; cdr3_aa: CASIPSEGGPEAFF
v_call: TRBV10-1; j_call: TRBJ2-1; d_call: TRBD1; clone_size: -; cdr3_nt: TGCGCCAGCAGTCCAACCCTTTGGGACAGCTACAATGAGCAGTTCTTC; cdr3_aa: CASSPTLWDSYNEQFF
v_call: TRBV7-8; j_call: TRBJ2-1; d_call: TRBD2; clone_size: many; cdr3_nt: TGTGCCAGCAGCCGCCGTGCTAGCGGGAGAATCAATGAGCAGTTCTTC; cdr3_aa: CASSRRASGRINEQFF
v_call: TRBV15; j_call: TRBJ2-7; d_call: TRBD1; clone_size: -; cdr3_nt: TGTGCCACCAGCAGAGATGGGGTGGGGGACAGGGGATACGAGCAGTACTTC; cdr3_aa: CATSRDGVGDRGYEQYF